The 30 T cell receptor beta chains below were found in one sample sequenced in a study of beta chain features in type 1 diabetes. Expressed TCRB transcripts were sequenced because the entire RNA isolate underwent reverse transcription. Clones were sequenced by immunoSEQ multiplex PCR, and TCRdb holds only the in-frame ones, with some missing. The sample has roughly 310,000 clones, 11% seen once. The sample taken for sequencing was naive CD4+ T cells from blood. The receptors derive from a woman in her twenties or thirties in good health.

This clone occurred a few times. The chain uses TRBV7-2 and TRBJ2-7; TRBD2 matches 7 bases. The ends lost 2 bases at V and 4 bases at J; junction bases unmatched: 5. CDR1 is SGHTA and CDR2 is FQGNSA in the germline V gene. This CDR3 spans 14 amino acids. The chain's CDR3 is CASSLTGGSYEQYF. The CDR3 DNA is TGTGCCAGCAGCTTAACCGGGGGGTCTTACGAGCAGTACTTC.

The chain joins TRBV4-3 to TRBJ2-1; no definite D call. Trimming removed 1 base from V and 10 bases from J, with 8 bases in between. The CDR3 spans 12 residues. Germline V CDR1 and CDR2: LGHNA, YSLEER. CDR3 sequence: CASSQAESEQFF. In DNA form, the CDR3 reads TGCGCCAGCAGCCAAGCCGAAAGCGAGCAGTTCTTC.

CDR3 region: CASSEVGAGELFF. The CDR3 DNA is TGTGCCAGCAGTGAAGTGGGAGCCGGGGAGCTGTTTTTT. The chain couples TRBV2 to TRBJ2-2; tentative D call: TRBD2 (5 bases). Germline V gene sequence: CDR1 SNHLY, CDR2 FYNNEI. V was cut by 1 base and J by 6 bases, with 6 bases left in between. The CDR3 is made up of 13 amino acids.

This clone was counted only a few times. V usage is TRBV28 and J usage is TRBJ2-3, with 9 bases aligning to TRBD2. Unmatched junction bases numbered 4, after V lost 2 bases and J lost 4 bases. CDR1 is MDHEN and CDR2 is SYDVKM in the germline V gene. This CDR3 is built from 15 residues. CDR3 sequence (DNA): TGTGCCAGCAGTTTAGTAGCGGGAGTGGCAGATACGCAGTATTTT. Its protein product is CASSLVAGVADTQYF. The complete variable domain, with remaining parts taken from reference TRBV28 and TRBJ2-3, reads DVKVTQSSRYLVKRTGEKVFLECVQDMDHENMFWYRQDPGLGLRLIYFSYDVKMKEKGDIPEGYSVSREKKERFSLILESASTNQTSMYLCASSLVAGVADTQYFGPGTRLTVL.

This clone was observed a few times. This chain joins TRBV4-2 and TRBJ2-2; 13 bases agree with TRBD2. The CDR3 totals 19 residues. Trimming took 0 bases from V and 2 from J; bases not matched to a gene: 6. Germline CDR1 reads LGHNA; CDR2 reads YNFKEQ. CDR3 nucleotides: TGTGCCAGCAGCCAAGATGTAACTAGCGGGAGGGGAAACACCGGGGAGCTGTTTTTT. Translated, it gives CASSQDVTSGRGNTGELFF.

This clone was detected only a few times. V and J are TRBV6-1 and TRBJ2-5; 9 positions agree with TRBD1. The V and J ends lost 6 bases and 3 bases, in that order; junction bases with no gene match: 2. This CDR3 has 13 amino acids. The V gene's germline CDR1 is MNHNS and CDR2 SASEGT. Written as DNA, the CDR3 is TGTGCCAGCAGGAGGGACAGGGAAGAGACCCAGTACTTC. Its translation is CASRRDREETQYF.

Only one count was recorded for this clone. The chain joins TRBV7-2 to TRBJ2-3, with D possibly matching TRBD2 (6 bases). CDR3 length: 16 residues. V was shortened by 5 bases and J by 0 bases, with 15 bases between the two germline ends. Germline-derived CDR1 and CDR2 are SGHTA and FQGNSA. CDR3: CASSPGTRGSTDTQYF. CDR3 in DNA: TGTGCCAGCAGCCCCGGGACTCGCGGCAGCACAGATACGCAGTATTTT.

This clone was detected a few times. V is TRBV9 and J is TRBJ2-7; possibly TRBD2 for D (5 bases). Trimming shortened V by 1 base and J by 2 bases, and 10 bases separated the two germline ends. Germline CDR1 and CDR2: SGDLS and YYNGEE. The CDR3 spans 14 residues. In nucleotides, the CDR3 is TGTGCCAGCAGCGTAACCGGGGAAACCTACGAGCAGTACTTC. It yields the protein CASSVTGETYEQYF.

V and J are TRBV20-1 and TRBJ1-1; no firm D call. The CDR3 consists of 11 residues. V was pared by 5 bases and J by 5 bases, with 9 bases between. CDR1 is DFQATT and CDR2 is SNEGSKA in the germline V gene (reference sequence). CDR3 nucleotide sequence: TGCAGTGCTCCCGGGGAAACTGAAGCTTTCTTT. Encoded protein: CSAPGETEAFF.

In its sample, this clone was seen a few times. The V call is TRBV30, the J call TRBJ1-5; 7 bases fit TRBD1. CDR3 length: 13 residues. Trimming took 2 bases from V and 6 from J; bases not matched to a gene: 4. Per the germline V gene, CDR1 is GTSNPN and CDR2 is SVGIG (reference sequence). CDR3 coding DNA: TGTGCCTGGAGTCAGGGGGATGGTCAGCCCCAGCATTTT. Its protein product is CAWSQGDGQPQHF. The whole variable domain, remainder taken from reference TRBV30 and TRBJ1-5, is SQTIHQWPATLVQPVGSPLSLECTVEGTSNPNLYWYRQAAGRGLQLLFYSVGIGQISSEVPQNLSASRPQDRQFILSSKKLLLSDSGFYLCAWSQGDGQPQHFGDGTRLSIL.

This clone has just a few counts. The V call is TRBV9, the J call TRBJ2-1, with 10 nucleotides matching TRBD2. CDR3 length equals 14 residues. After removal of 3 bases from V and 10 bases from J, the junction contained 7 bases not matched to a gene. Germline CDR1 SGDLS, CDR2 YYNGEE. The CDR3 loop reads CASSAWTSGSEQFF. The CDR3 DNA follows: TGTGCCAGCAGCGCGTGGACTAGCGGCAGCGAGCAGTTCTTC. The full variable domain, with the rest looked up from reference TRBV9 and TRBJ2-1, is DSGVTQTPKHLITATGQRVTLRCSPRSGDLSVYWYQQSLDQGLQFLIQYYNGEERAKGNILERFSAQQFPDLHSELNLSSLELGDSALYFCASSAWTSGSEQFFGPGTRLTVL.

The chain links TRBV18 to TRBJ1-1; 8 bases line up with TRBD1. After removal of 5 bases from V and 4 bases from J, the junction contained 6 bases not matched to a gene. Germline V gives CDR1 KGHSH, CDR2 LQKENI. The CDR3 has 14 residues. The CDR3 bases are TGTGCCAGCTCATCCAGGGGGCAGGTCACTGAAGCTTTCTTT. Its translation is CASSSRGQVTEAFF.

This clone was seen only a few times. CDR3 DNA: TGTGCCAGCTCGGTCTCGCAAGAGACCCAGTACTTC. Protein: CASSVSQETQYF. The chain links TRBV5-4 to TRBJ2-5; D ambiguous. Trimming removed 7 bases at V and 2 bases at J, with 9 bases between. Germline CDR1 is SGHNT and CDR2 is YYREEE (reference sequence). The CDR3 runs to 12 residues.

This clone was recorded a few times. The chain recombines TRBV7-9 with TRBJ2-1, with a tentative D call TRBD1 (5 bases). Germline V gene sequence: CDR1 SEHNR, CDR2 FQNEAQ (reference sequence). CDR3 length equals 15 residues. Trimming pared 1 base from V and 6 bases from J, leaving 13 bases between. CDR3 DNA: TGTGCCAGCAGCTTAGGAGTAGGGGTGGTCAATGAGCAGTTCTTC. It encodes CASSLGVGVVNEQFF.

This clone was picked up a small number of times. CDR3 DNA sequence: TGTGCCAGCAGCTTACAGGGGCACGGCTACACCTTC. Amino acid sequence: CASSLQGHGYTF. This chain joins TRBV7-8 and TRBJ1-2; possible D gene TRBD1, 6 bases. The V gene's germline CDR1 is SGHVS and CDR2 FQNEAQ. Trimming removed 2 bases from V and 8 bases from J, with 9 bases in between. The CDR3 runs to 12 residues.

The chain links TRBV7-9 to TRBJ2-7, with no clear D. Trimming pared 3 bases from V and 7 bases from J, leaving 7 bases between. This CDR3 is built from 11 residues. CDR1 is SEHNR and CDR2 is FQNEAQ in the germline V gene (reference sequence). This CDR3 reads CASSFVSEQYF. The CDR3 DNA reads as TGTGCCAGCAGCTTCGTATCGGAGCAGTACTTC.

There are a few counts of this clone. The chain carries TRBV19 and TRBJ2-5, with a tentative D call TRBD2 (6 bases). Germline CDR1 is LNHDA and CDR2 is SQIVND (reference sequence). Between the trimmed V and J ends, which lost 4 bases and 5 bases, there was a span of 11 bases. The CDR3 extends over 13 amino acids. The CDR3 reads CASSTGLRETQYF. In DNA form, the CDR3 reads TGTGCCAGTAGTACGGGACTTCGGGAGACCCAGTACTTC. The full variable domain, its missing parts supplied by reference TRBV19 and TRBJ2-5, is DGGITQSPKYLFRKEGQNVTLSCEQNLNHDAMYWYRQDPGQGLRLIYYSQIVNDFQKGDIAEGYSVSREKKESFPLTVTSAQKNPTAFYLCASSTGLRETQYFGPGTRLLVL.

CDR3 amino acids: CASSLQREAIYEQYF. DNA of the CDR3: TGTGCCAGCAGTCTCCAGCGGGAGGCCATCTACGAGCAGTACTTC. The chain employs TRBV28 and TRBJ2-7; 9 bases are shared with TRBD2. Germline V gene sequence: CDR1 MDHEN, CDR2 SYDVKM. The CDR3 sequence is 15 residues long. The ends lost 5 bases at V and 3 bases at J; junction bases unmatched: 8.

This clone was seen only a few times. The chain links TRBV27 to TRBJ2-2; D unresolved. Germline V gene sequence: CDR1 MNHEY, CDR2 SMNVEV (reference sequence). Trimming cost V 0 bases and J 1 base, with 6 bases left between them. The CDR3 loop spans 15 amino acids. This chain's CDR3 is CASSLSWQNTGELFF. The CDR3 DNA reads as TGTGCCAGCAGTTTATCTTGGCAGAACACCGGGGAGCTGTTTTTT.

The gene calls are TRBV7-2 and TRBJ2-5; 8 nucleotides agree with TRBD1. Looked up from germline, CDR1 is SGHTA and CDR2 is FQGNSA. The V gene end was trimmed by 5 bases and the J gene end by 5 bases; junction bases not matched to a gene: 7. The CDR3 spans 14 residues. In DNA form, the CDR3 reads TGTGCCAGCAGCACGGGACAGGTCAGGGAGACCCAGTACTTC. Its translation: CASSTGQVRETQYF.

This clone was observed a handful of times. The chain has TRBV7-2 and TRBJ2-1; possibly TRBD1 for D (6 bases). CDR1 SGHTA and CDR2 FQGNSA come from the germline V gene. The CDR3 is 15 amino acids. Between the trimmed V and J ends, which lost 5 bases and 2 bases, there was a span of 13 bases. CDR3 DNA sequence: TGTGCCAGCAGCGTCGACAGGACGACCTACAATGAGCAGTTCTTC. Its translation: CASSVDRTTYNEQFF.

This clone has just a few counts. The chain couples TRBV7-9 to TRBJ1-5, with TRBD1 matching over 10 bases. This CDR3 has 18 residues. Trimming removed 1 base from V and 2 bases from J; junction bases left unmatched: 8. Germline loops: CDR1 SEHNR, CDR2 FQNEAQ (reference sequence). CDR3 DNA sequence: TGTGCCAGCAGCTTAGAAGGCTCGGGACAGGGGCGCAATCAGCCCCAGCATTTT. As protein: CASSLEGSGQGRNQPQHF.

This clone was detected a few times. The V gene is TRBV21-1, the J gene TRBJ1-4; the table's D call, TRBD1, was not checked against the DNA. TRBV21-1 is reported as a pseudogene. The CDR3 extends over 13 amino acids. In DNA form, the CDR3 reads TGTGCCAGCAGCAAAACAGGGGGCTGGAAACTGTTTTTT. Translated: CASSKTGGWKLFF.

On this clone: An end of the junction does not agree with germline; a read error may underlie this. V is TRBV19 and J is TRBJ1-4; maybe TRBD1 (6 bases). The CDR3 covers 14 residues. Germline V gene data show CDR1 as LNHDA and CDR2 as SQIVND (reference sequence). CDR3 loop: CASSIQGSKEKLFF. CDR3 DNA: TGTGCCAGTAGTATCCAGGGGTCTAAGGAAAAACTGTTTTTT.

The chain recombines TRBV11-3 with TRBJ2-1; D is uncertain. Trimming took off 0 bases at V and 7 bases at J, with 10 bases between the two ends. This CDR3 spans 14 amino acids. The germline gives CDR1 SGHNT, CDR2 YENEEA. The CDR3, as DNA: TGTGCCAGCAGCTTAGACGGTCTGCGTAATGAGCAGTTCTTC. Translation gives CASSLDGLRNEQFF.

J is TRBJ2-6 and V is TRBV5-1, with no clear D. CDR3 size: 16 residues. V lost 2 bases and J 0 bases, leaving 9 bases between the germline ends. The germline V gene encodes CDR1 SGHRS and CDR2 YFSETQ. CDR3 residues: CASSLSLVSGANVLTF. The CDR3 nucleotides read TGCGCCAGCAGCTTATCGTTAGTCTCTGGGGCCAACGTCCTGACTTTC.

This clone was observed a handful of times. The CDR3 is CAISGGLGTDTQYF. In DNA, the CDR3 is TGTGCCATCAGTGGCGGGCTCGGCACAGATACGCAGTATTTT. This chain connects TRBV10-3 to TRBJ2-3; TRBD2 might be the D (5 bases). The CDR3 has 14 residues. V lost 4 bases and J 1 base, leaving 9 bases between the germline ends. CDR1 ENHRY and CDR2 SYGVKD come from the germline V gene.

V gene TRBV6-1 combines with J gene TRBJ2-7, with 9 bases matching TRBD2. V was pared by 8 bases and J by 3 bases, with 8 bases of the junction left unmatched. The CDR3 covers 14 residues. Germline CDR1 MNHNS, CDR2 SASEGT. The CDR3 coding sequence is TGTGCCAGCGGAAGGGGACTAGCAGACTACGAGCAGTACTTC. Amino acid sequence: CASGRGLADYEQYF.

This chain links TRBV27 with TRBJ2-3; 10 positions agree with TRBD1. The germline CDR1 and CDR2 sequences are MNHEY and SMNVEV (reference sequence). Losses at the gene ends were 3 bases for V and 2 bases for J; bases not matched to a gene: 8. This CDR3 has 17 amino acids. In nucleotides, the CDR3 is TGTGCCAGCAGTTTGACCGGGACAGGGGAGATCACAGATACGCAGTATTTT. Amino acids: CASSLTGTGEITDTQYF.

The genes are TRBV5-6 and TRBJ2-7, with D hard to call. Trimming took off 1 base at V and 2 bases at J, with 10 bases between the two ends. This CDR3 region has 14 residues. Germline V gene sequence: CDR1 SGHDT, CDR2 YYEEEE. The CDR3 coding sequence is TGTGCCAGCAGCTTGATTCGCGAGACCTACGAGCAGTACTTC. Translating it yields CASSLIRETYEQYF.